This T cell receptor (beta chain) was found in a study of blood T cells in healthy people across ages. Study context: Using template switching, researchers captured about one barcoded beta molecule for each two T cells. Study outcomes and limitations: Diversity was higher, and naive CD4+ cells more numerous, in long-lived donors than in aged donors.

Sample-barcoded 5' priming and a J-beta primer mix drove a second PCR of roughly 6 to 12 cycles. TCRdb reprocessed the 5' RACE reads via MiXCR and lists one record per CDR3 protein. The data contain some 1.8 million distinct CDR3 sequences, roughly 43% of them singletons. This clonotype was detected a few times. Its antigen is still unknown. Germline V gene sequence: CDR1 LGHNA, CDR2 YSLEER. Trimming took 1 base from V and 6 from J; bases not matched to a gene: 6. The CDR3 spans 15 residues. Total RNA was extracted at no less than 5.5 micrograms per sample. The chain carries TRBV4-3 and TRBJ1-1, with 9 bases fitting TRBD1. What was sequenced was blood. The receptor was derived from a human donor in good health. In DNA, the CDR3 is TGCGCCAGCAGCCAAGGGACAGGACAGGGGCCTGAAGCTTTCTTT. Encoded protein: CASSQGTGQGPEAFF.